The rows below give T cell receptor beta chains drawn from one sample of a study of blood T cell repertoires in COVID-19. Clones were sequenced by immunoSEQ multiplex PCR, and TCRdb holds only the in-frame ones, with some missing. The sample has about 150,000 clones, roughly 90% seen once; the top ten hold 0.53%. The sample comprised peripheral blood. The receptors stem from a man over 45 with acute or convalescent COVID-19. CDR3s include the opening cysteine and the closing phenylalanine or tryptophan. The order of the fields is J gene, V gene, CDR3 protein.

J: TRBJ2-3
V: TRBV11-2
CDR3: CASTLSGGQGSSQYF

J: TRBJ2-2
V: TRBV10-3
CDR3: CAIRAAGGSSGELFF

J: TRBJ1-2
V: TRBV7-9
CDR3: CASSPLSTGNYGYTF

J: TRBJ1-4
V: TRBV18
CDR3: CASSPFLQGVNEKLFF

J: TRBJ1-6
V: TRBV19
CDR3: CASSRQGGDSPLHF

J: TRBJ2-1
V: TRBV3-1/TRBV3-2
CDR3: CASSQQWREQFF

J: TRBJ1-4
V: TRBV9
CDR3: CASSLDQSYNEKLFF

J: TRBJ1-3
V: TRBV3-1/TRBV3-2
CDR3: CASSKREGGLAGNTIYF

J: TRBJ2-1
V: TRBV20-1
CDR3: CSAPTGDPMIF

J: TRBJ2-1
V: TRBV9
CDR3: CASSVLAESYNEQFF

J: TRBJ1-3
V: TRBV2
CDR3: CASKAGNSGNTIYF

J: TRBJ1-2
V: TRBV6-4
CDR3: CASRIIDRGNYGYTF

J: TRBJ1-3
V: TRBV28
CDR3: CASSSAGAGNTIYF

J: TRBJ2-2
V: TRBV25-1
CDR3: CASSQYKGELFF

J: TRBJ1-2
V: TRBV29-1
CDR3: CSVDDPGVRGYTF

J: TRBJ2-7
V: TRBV7-2
CDR3: CASARTSGPTYEQYF

J: TRBJ2-5
V: TRBV3-1/TRBV3-2
CDR3: CASSPWDREQETQYF

J: TRBJ1-5
V: TRBV7-8
CDR3: CASSTLRTGANQPQHF

J: TRBJ2-7
V: TRBV28
CDR3: CASASGGSSSGTFYEQYF

J: TRBJ1-5
V: TRBV27
CDR3: CASSPARTGGNQPQHF

J: TRBJ1-2
V: TRBV5-1
CDR3: CASSRYAGDYGYTF

J: TRBJ1-6
V: TRBV10-1
CDR3: CASSEDRDSPLHF

J: TRBJ1-4
V: TRBV3-1/TRBV3-2
CDR3: CASRLTGVEKLFF

J: TRBJ1-1
V: TRBV5-1
CDR3: CASSLDWGRFTEAFF

J: TRBJ2-7
V: TRBV28
CDR3: CASSITGQGTYEQYF

J: TRBJ1-6
V: TRBV6-2/TRBV6-3
CDR3: CASSYQIQGASGSPLHF

J: TRBJ2-2
V: TRBV11-3
CDR3: CASSLDGSLPESTGELFF

J: TRBJ1-2
V: TRBV11-1
CDR3: CASSLDTYGYTF

J: TRBJ2-7
V: TRBV29-1
CDR3: CSVGAGAGREQYF

J: TRBJ1-2
V: TRBV14
CDR3: CASSQVEGANYGYTF

J: TRBJ1-1
V: TRBV27
CDR3: CASSPSTFSEAFF

J: TRBJ1-3
V: TRBV5-1
CDR3: CASSHGGGHTIYF

J: TRBJ1-2
V: TRBV10-3
CDR3: CAISESTDRPGYTF

J: TRBJ1-3
V: TRBV12-5
CDR3: CASGLGGPRNTIYF

J: TRBJ2-5
V: TRBV18
CDR3: CASSPRLAAGETQYF